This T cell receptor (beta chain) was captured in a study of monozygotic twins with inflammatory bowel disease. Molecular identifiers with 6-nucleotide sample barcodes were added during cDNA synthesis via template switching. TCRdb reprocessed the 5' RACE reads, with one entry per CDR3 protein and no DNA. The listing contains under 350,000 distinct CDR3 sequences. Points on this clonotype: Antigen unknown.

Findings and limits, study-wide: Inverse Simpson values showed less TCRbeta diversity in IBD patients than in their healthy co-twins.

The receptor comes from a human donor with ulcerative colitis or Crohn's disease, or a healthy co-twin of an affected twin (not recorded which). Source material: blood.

The CDR3 sequence: CAIARQDQPQHF. V gene TRBV12-3 or TRBV12-4 combines with J gene TRBJ1-5; TCRdb's D call, TRBD1, is unchecked because there is no DNA. This CDR3 region has 12 residues.